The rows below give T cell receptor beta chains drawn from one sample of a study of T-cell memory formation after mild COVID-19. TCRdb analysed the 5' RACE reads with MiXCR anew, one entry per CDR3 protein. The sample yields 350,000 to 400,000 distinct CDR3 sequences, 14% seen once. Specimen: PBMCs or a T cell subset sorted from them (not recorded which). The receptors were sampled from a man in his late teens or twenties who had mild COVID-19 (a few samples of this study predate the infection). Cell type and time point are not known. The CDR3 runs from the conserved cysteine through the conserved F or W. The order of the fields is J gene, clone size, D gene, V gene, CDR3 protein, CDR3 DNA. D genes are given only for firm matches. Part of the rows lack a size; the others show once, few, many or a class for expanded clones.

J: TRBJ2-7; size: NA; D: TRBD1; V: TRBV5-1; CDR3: CASSPTLSGGQTYEQYF; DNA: TGCGCCAGCAGCCCTACCCTATCAGGGGGACAGACCTACGAGCAGTACTTC
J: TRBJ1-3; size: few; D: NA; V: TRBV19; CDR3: CASSTRTELSGNTIYF; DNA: TGTGCCAGTAGTACCCGGACGGAGCTCTCCGGAAACACCATATATTTT
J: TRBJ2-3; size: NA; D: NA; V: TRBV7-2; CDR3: CASSSFISGTDTQYF; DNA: TGTGCCAGCAGCTCCTTCATCTCAGGGACAGATACGCAGTATTTT
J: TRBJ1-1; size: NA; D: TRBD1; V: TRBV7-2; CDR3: CASSLRAGDRVGPF; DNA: TGTGCCAGCAGCTTAAGGGCGGGGGACAGGGTCGGACCTTTT
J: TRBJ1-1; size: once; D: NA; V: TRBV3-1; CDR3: CASSQIWGGMNTEAFF; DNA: TGTGCCAGCAGCCAAATATGGGGGGGAATGAACACTGAAGCTTTCTTT
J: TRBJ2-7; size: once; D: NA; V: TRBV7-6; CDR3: CASSATQGYQQYF; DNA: TGTGCCAGCAGCGCCACTCAGGGGTACCAGCAGTACTTC
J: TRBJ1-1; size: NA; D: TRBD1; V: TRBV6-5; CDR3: CASSYSGTGGMNTEAFF; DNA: TGTGCCAGCAGTTACTCCGGGACAGGGGGCATGAACACTGAAGCTTTCTTT
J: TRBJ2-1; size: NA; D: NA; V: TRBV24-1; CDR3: CATGGRGGNEQFF; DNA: TGTGCCACCGGCGGACGAGGGGGGAATGAGCAGTTCTTC
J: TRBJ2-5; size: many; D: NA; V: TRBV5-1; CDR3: CASSFFGPQETQYF; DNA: TGCGCCAGCAGCTTTTTTGGACCCCAAGAGACCCAGTACTTC
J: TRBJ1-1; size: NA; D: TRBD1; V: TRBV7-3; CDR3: CASSIQGDTEAFF; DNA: TGTGCCAGCAGCATCCAGGGGGACACTGAAGCTTTCTTT
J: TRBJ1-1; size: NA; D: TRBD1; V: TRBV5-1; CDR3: CASSPQERGQAFF; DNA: TGCGCCAGCAGCCCACAGGAGAGGGGGCAAGCTTTCTTT
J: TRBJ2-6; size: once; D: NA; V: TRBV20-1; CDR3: CSDRGDLSGANVLTF; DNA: TGCAGTGATAGGGGGGACCTTTCTGGGGCCAACGTCCTGACTTTC
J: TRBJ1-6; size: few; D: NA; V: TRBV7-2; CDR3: CASSLSARNNSPLHF; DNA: TGTGCCAGCAGCTTATCTGCGAGGAATAATTCACCCCTCCACTTT
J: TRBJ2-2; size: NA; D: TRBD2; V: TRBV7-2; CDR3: CASSSPGGGASGELFF; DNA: TGTGCCAGCAGCTCCCCCGGCGGGGGGGCCTCCGGGGAGCTGTTTTTT
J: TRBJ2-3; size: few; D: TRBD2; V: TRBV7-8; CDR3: CASSRAGGEQYF; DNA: TGTGCCAGCAGTCGAGCGGGGGGGGAGCAGTATTTT
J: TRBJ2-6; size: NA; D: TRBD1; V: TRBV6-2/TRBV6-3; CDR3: CASSGSGGAGANVLTF; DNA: TGTGCCAGCAGTGGATCAGGGGGCGCTGGGGCCAACGTCCTGACTTTC
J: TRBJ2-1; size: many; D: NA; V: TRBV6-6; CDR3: CASSSSGRQGQFF; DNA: TGTGCCAGCAGTTCATCCGGGCGGCAAGGGCAGTTCTTC
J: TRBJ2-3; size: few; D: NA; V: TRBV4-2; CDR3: CASSQERTSTDTQYF; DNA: TGTGCCAGCAGCCAAGAGCGGACTAGCACAGATACGCAGTATTTT
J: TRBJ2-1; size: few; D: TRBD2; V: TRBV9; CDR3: CASSPAGERGGRTLGQFF; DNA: TGTGCCAGCAGCCCCGCCGGTGAGCGGGGGGGCCGGACCCTTGGGCAGTTCTTC
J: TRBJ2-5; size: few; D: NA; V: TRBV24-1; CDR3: CATSDPKGTQETQYF; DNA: TGTGCCACCAGTGACCCGAAAGGGACTCAAGAGACCCAGTACTTC
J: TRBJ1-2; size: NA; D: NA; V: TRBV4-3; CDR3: CASSQEGRTGQIYGYTF; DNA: TGCGCCAGCAGCCAAGAGGGGCGGACGGGGCAGATCTATGGCTACACCTTC
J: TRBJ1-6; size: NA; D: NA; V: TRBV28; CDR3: CASARGAPLHF; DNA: TGTGCCAGCGCCCGGGGCGCACCCCTCCACTTT
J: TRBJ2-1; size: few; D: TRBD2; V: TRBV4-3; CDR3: CASSPNAGGQGREQFF; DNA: TGCGCCAGCAGCCCTAATGCGGGGGGACAAGGGAGAGAGCAGTTCTTC
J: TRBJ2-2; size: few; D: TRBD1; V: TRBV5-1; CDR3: CASTLRGGQGSAGELFF; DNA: TGCGCCAGCACCCTGAGGGGGGGACAGGGATCGGCCGGGGAGCTGTTTTTT
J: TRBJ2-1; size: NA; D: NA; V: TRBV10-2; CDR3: CASSDPAGGYNEQFF; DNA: TGCGCCAGCAGTGACCCGGCGGGCGGCTACAATGAGCAGTTCTTC
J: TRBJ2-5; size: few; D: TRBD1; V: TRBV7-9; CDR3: CASSLSPGQGRETQYF; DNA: TGTGCCAGCAGCTTATCGCCCGGACAGGGGAGGGAGACCCAGTACTTC
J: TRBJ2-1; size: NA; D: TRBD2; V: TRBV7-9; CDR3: CASSLGRVHEQFF; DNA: TGTGCCAGCAGCCTAGGGAGGGTGCATGAGCAGTTCTTC